This T cell receptor (beta chain) was documented in a study of vaccination effects on CD4 cells after COVID-19. The method was immunoSEQ multiplex PCR; TCRdb's version includes in-frame clones alone and lacks a portion of them. The sample carries about 48,000 clones, around 80% recorded once. Trimming at V came to 3 bases and at J to 8 bases, leaving 6 bases not matched to a gene. CDR1 SGHNT and CDR2 YYREEE come from the germline V gene (reference sequence). This CDR3 is built from 13 residues. Points on this clone: The antigen is unknown.

CD4+ T cells specific for antigen were expanded with viral peptide pools by the ViraFEST assay before sequencing. Following 10 days of culture, CD4+ T cells were isolated. Participants were given two doses of BNT162b2 or mRNA-1273 vaccine. The sequence derives from a human donor who received a COVID-19 vaccine. The sample in question was CD4+ T cells from PBMCs cultured with HCoV-OC43 spike peptides, obtained after COVID-19 vaccination. This sample's subset: HCoV-OC43 spike overlapping peptide pool stimulation. The gene calls are TRBV5-4 and TRBJ1-1; 8 bases line up with TRBD1. The CDR3 DNA sequence: TGTGCCAGCAGCTCTGGACAGGGTGGGGAAGCTTTCTTT. Translation gives CASSSGQGGEAFF. Based on the CDR3 plus reference TRBV5-4 and TRBJ1-1, the full variable domain is ETGVTQSPTHLIKTRGQQVTLRCSSQSGHNTVSWYQQALGQGPQFIFQYYREEENGRGNFPPRFSGLQFPNYSSELNVNALELDDSALYLCASSSGQGGEAFFGQGTRLTVV.